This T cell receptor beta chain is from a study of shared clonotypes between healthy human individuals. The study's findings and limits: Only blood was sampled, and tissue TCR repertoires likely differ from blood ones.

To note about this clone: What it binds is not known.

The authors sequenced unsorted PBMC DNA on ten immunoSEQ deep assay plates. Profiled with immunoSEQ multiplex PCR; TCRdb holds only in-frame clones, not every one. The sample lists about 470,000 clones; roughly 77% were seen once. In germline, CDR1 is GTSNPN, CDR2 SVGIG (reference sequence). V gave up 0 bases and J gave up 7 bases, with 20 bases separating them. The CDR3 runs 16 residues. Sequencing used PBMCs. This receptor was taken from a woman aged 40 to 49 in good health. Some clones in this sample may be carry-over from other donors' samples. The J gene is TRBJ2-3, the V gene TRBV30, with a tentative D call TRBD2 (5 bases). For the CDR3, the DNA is TGTGCCTGGAGTGTACGCGGCAGCCTTACGGGGAATACGCAGTATTTT. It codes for CAWSVRGSLTGNTQYF.